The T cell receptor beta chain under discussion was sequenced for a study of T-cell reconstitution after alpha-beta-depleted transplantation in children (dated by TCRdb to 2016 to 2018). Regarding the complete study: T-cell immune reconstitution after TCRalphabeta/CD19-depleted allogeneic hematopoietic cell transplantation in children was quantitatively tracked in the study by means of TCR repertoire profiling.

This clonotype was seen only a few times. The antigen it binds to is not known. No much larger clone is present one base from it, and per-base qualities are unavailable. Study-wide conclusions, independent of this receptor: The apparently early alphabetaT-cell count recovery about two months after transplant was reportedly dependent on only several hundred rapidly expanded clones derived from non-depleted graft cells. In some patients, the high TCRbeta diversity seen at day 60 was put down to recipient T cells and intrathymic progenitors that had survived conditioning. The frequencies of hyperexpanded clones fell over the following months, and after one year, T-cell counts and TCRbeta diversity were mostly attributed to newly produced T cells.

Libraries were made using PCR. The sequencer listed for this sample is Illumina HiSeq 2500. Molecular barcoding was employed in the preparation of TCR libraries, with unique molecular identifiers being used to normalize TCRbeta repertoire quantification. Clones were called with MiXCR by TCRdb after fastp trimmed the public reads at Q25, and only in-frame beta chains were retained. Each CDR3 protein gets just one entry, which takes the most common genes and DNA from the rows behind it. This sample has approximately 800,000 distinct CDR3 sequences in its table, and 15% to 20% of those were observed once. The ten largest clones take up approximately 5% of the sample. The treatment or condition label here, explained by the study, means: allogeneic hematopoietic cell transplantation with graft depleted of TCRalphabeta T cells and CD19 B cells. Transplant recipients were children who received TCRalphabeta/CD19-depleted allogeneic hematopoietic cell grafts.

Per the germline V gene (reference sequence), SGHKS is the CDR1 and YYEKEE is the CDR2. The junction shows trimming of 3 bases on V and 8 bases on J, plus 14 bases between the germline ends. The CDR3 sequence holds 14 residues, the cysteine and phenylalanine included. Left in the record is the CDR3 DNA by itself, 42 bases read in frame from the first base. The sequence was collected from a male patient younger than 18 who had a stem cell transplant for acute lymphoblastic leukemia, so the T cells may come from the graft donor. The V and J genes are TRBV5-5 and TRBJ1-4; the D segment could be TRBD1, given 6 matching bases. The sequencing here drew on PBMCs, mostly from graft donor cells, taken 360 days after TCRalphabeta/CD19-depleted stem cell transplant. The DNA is TGTGCCAGCAGCTCGAACAGGGATTTCGAAAAACTGTTTTTT. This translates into CASSSNRDFEKLFF.